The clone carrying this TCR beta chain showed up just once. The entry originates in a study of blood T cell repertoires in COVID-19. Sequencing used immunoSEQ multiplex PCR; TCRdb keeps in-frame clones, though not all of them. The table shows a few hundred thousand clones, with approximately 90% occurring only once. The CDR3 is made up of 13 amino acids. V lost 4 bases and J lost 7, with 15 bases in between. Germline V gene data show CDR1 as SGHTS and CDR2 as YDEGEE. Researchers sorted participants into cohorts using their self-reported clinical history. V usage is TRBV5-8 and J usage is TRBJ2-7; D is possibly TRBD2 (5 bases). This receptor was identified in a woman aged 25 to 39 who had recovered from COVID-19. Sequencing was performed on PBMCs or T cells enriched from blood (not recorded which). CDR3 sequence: CASSRPGFWEQYF. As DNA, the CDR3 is TGTGCCAGCAGCCGACCGGGGTTTTGGGAGCAGTACTTC.